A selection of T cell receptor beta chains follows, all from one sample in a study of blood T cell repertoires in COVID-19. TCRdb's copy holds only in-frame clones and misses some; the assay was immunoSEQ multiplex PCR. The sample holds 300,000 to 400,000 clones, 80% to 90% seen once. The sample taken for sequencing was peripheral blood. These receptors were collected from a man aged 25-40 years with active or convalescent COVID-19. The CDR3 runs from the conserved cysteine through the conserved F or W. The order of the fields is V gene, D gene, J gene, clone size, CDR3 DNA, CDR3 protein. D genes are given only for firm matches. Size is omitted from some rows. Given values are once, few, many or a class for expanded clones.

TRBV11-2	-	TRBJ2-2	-	TGTGCCAGCAGCCCCCGGCGTAGCGGACCTTGGACCGGGGAGCTGTTTTTT	CASSPRRSGPWTGELFF
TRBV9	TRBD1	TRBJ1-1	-	TGTGCCAGCAGCGTAGGGGGACAGGGTGGCACTGAAGCTTTCTTT	CASSVGGQGGTEAFF
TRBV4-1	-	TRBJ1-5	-	TGCGCCAGCAGCGGTCCAGGGCGTGCGGATAGCAATCAGCCCCAGCATTTT	CASSGPGRADSNQPQHF
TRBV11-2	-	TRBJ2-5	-	TGTGCCAGCAGCTTCCTCGGGACTTCACAAGAGACCCAGTACTTC	CASSFLGTSQETQYF
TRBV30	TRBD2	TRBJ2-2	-	TGTGCCTGGACAAGACTAGCGGGACTCACCGGGGAGCTGTTTTTT	CAWTRLAGLTGELFF
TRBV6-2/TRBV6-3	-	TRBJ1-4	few	TGTGCCAGCAGTTGGACAGCAACTAATGAAAAACTGTTTTTT	CASSWTATNEKLFF
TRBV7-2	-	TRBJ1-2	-	TGTGCCAGCAGCTTCCGGGCCAGGGATCCCTATGGCTACACCTTC	CASSFRARDPYGYTF
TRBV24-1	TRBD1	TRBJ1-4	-	TGTGCCACCAGTGATCCTACAGGGGTGGATGAAAAACTGTTTTTT	CATSDPTGVDEKLFF
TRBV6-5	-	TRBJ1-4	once	TGTGCCAGCAGTTCCGGGGGGGCAGCAACTAATGAAAAACTGTTTTTT	CASSSGGAATNEKLFF
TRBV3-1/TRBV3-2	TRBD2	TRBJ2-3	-	TGTGCCAGCAGCCAAGATATCGGGGGGTTCACAGATACGCAGTATTTT	CASSQDIGGFTDTQYF
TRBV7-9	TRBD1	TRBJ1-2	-	TGTGCCAGCACAGGGGGTTATGGCTACACCTTC	CASTGGYGYTF
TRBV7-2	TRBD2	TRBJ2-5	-	TGTGCCAGCAGCTTACGTTGGCGACTAGCAGCCCAAGAGACCCAGTACTTC	CASSLRWRLAAQETQYF
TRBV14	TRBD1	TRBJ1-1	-	TGTGCCAGCAGCCAGGGATGGACAGGGGACACTGAAGCTTTCTTT	CASSQGWTGDTEAFF
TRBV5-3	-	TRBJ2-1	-	TGTGCCAGAAGAGAAGGTAGCTCCAATGAGCAGTTCTTC	CARREGSSNEQFF
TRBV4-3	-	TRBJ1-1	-	TGCGCCAGCAGCCAAGATGGCGGGACCACTGAAGCTTTCTTT	CASSQDGGTTEAFF
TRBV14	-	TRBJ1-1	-	TGTGCCAGCAGCCAAGTCCCGGGACTGATGAACACTGAAGCTTTCTTT	CASSQVPGLMNTEAFF
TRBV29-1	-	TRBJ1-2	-	TGCAGCGTTGAAGACACAGGATACTATGGCTACACCTTC	CSVEDTGYYGYTF
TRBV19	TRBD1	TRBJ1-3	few	TGTGCCAGTAGTGTTTCCGGGACAGGAGGAAACACCATATATTTT	CASSVSGTGGNTIYF
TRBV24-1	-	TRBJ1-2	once	TGTGCCACCAGTGAGGGCAGCTATGGCTACACCTTC	CATSEGSYGYTF
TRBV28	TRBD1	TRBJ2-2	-	TGTGCCAGCAGTCCACAGACAGGGTCCGGGACCGGGGAGCTGTTTTTT	CASSPQTGSGTGELFF